This T cell receptor (beta chain) came from a study of regulatory T cells in long-lasting Graves disease. Across the study: The study enrolled newly diagnosed Graves' patients on antithyroid drugs under 3 months.

Time point reported: newly diagnosed GD, antithyroid drugs for less than 3 months. PBMC-extracted RNA yielded the TCR library. The CDR3 totals 14 residues. CDR1 SGHNT and CDR2 YENEEA come from the germline V gene. V gave up 5 bases and J gave up 3 bases, with 14 bases separating them. Study outcomes and limitations: Accuracy may have been reduced by the small sample size.

Details on this clonotype: Antigen unknown.

For TCR beta, libraries came from iRepertoire HTBI primers and Arm-PCR of CDR3 regions. TCRdb ran MiXCR on the multiplex PCR reads and lists one entry per CDR3 protein. Seen here are hundreds of thousands of distinct CDR3 sequences, 13% observed once, and the top ten hold roughly 10%. The data also belong to a second study, concerning T cells in Graves' hyperthyroidism and ophthalmopathy. That source reports: The study defined stable Graves' hyperthyroidism as no ophthalmopathy progression within 18 months.

The V call is TRBV11-3, the J call TRBJ2-7; tentative D call: TRBD2 (5 bases). This sample comprised peripheral blood mononuclear cells (PBMCs), obtained at new diagnosis, from a patient treated with antithyroid drugs. The receptor was derived from a man aged 25 to 45 with Graves disease. The CDR3 DNA is TGTGCCAGCAGCCGAGGTCGGGGAAACTACGAGCAGTACTTC. Amino acids: CASSRGRGNYEQYF.